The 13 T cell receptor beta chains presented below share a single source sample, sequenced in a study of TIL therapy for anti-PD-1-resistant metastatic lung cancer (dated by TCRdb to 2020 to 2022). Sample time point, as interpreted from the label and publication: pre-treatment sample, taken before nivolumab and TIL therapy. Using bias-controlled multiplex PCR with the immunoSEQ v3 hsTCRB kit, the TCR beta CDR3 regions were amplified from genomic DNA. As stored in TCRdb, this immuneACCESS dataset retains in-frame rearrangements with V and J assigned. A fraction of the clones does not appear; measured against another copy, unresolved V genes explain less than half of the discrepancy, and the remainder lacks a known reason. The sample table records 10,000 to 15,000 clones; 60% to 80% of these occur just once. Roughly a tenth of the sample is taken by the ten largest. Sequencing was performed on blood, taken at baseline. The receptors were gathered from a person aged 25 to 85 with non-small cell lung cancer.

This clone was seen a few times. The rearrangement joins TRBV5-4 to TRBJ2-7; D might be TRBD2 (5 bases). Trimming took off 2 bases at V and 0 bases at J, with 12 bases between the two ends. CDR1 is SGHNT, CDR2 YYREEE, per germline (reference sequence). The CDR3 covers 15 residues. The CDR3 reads CASSFGSASSYEQYF. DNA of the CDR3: TGTGCCAGCAGCTTTGGTAGCGCGAGCTCCTACGAGCAGTACTTC.

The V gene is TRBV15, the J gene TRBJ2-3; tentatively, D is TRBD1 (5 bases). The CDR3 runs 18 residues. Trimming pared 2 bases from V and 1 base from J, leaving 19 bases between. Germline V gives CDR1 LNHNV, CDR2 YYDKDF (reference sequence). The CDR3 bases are TGTGCCACCAGCAGACTCACGTTATCAGGGATGGGCACAGATACGCAGTATTTT. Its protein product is CATSRLTLSGMGTDTQYF. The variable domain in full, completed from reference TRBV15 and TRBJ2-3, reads DAMVIQNPRYQVTQFGKPVTLSCSQTLNHNVMYWYQQKSSQAPKLLFHYYDKDFNNEADTPDNFQSRRPNTSFCFLDIRSPGLGDTAMYLCATSRLTLSGMGTDTQYFGPGTRLTVL.

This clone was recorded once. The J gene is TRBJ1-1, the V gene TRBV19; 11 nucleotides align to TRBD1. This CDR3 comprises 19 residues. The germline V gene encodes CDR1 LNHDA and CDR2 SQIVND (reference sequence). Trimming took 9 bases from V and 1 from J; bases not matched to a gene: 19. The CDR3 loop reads CARPSQDGTGGMGNTEAFF. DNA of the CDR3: TGTGCCAGGCCAAGCCAAGACGGGACAGGGGGTATGGGGAACACTGAAGCTTTCTTT.

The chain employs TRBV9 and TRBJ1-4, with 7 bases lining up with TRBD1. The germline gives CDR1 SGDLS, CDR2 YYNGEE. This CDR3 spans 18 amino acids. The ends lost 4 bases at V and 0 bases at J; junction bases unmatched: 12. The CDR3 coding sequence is TGTGCCAGCAGCCCCCGCCTGACAGGGCCAACAACTAATGAAAAACTGTTTTTT. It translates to CASSPRLTGPTTNEKLFF.

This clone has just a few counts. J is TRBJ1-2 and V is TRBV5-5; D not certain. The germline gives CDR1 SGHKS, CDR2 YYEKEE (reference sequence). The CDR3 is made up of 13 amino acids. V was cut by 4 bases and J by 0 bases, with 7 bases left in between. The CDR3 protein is CASSVPPNYGYTF. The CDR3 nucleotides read TGTGCCAGCAGCGTACCCCCTAACTATGGCTACACCTTC. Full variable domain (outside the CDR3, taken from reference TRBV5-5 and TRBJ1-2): DAGVTQSPTHLIKTRGQQVTLRCSPISGHKSVSWYQQVLGQGPQFIFQYYEKEERGRGNFPDRFSARQFPNYSSELNVNALLLGDSALYLCASSVPPNYGYTFGSGTRLTVV.

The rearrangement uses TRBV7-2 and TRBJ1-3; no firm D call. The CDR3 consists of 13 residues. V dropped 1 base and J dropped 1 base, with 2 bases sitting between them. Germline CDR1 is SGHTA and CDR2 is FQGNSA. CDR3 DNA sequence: TGTGCCAGCAGCTTAGTATCTGGAAACACCATATATTTT. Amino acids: CASSLVSGNTIYF.

The CDR3 region has the DNA TGTGCCAGCAGTGACTCTAGCGGGAGCACCGGGGAGCTGTTTTTT. Its protein product is CASSDSSGSTGELFF. The chain uses TRBV6-1 and TRBJ2-2, with TRBD2 matching over 10 bases. CDR3 length: 15 residues. In germline, CDR1 is MNHNS, CDR2 SASEGT. V shed 3 bases, J shed 4 bases, and the junction held 2 bases outside the gene matches.

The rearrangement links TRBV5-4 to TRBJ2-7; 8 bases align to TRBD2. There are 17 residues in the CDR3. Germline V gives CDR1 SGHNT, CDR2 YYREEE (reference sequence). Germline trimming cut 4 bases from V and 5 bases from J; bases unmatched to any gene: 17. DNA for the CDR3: TGTGCCAGCAGCCCGTCAGAGAGCGGGAGCACGAGAGACGAGCAGTACTTC. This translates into CASSPSESGSTRDEQYF.

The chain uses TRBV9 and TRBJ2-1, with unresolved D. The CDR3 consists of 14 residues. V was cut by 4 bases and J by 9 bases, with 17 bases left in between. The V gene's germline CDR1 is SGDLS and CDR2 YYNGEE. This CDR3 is CASSSETFSPEQFF. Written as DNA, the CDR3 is TGTGCCAGCAGCTCCGAAACCTTTTCCCCTGAGCAGTTCTTC.

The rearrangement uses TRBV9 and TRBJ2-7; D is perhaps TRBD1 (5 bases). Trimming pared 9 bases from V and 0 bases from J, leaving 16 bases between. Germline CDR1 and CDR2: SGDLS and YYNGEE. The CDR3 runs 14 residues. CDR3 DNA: TGTGCCACCAAGCGTTTCAGGGACTCCTACGAGCAGTACTTC. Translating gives CATKRFRDSYEQYF.

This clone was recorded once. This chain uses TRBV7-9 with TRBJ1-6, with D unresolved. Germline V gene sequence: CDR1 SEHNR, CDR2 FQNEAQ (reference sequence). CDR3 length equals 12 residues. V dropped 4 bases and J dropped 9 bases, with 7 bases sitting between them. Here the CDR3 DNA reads TGTGCCAGCAGCTCGGGGAGTTCACCCCTCCACTTT. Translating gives CASSSGSSPLHF.

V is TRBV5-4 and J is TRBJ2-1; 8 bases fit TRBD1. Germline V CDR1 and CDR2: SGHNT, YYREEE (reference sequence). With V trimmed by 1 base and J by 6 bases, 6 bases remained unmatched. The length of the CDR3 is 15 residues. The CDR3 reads CASSLRTGSINEQFF. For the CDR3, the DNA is TGTGCCAGCAGCTTGAGGACAGGGAGTATCAATGAGCAGTTCTTC.

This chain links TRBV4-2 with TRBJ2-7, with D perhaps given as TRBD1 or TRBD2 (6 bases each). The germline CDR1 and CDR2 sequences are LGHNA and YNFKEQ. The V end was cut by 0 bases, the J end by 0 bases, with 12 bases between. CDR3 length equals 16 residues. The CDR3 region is CASSQEEGGSSYEQYF. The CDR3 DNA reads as TGTGCCAGCAGCCAAGAAGAGGGGGGAAGCTCCTACGAGCAGTACTTC.